These 32 T cell receptor beta chains share one sample of origin, sequenced in a study of post-analysis software for immune sequencing data (dated by TCRdb to the mid-2010s). General conclusions and limits of the study: Significantly higher frequencies in patients than in controls were found for several TRBV segments, including TRBV5-6, TRBV5-1 and TRBV20-1.

Library preparation was by PCR. The run used an Illumina HiSeq 2500. To reduce PCR and sequencing biases, unique molecular identifiers were built into the TCR beta cDNA libraries. TCRdb reprocessed the public reads (quality trimming at Q25 with fastp, clone calling with MiXCR) and kept in-frame beta chains. A single entry per CDR3 protein holds the most common genes and DNA from its merged rows. For this sample the table gives about 460,000 distinct CDR3 sequences, of which roughly 45% were detected only once. The top ten clonotypes cover roughly an eighth of the sample. Their recognized antigens are unknown. The specimen was blood. The receptors stem from a girl aged 5-17 years with multiple sclerosis.

This clonotype came up a few times. The chain is built from TRBV5-1 and TRBJ2-7, with D possibly TRBD1 on 6 matching bases. CDR1 and CDR2 (germline): SGHRS, YFSETQ. The length of the CDR3 is 17 residues. Deletions cut 2 bases from V and 2 bases from J, with 20 bases between. CDR3: CASSFDGVRDNPYEQYF. CDR3 nucleotide sequence: TGCGCCAGCAGCTTCGATGGTGTCCGGGACAATCCCTACGAGCAGTACTTC.

Only a few counts were recorded for this clonotype. The genes are TRBV20-1 and TRBJ2-4; 12 positions match TRBD2. The CDR3 is 15 amino acids. V shed 7 bases and J 13 bases; nucleotides not matched to a gene: 17. Germline V gene sequence: CDR1 DFQATT, CDR2 SNEGSKA (reference sequence). Here the CDR3 reads CSVRSTSGSLEEQYF. Written as DNA, the CDR3 is TGCAGTGTTCGTTCGACTAGCGGGAGTCTGGAGGAGCAGTACTTC.

This chain connects TRBV9 to TRBJ2-1; TRBD2 aligns across 8 bases. V lost 3 bases and J lost 5; bases outside the gene matches: 10. Per the germline V gene, CDR1 is SGDLS and CDR2 is YYNGEE. CDR3 length: 16 amino acids. Written as DNA, the CDR3 is TGTGCCAGCAGCGAAGCTCCGGGACTAGAGGACAATGAGCAGTTCTTC. It codes for CASSEAPGLEDNEQFF.

This clonotype was picked up a small number of times. This chain joins TRBV6-2 or TRBV6-3 and TRBJ2-5, with D perhaps TRBD2 (6 bases). Trimming shortened V by 2 bases and J by 4 bases, and 17 bases separated the two germline ends. CDR1 and CDR2 from the germline V gene are MNHEY and SVGEGT. The CDR3 length is 16 residues. CDR3 loop: CASSYPSSEVTETQYF. CDR3 DNA sequence: TGTGCCAGCAGTTACCCTTCTAGCGAAGTGACAGAGACCCAGTACTTC.

The V gene is TRBV19, the J gene TRBJ1-2; 7 bases agree with TRBD1. V dropped 5 bases and J dropped 6; count of bases not matched to a gene: 12. There are 15 residues in the CDR3. The germline gives CDR1 LNHDA, CDR2 SQIVND (reference sequence). CDR3: CASSRDRTSLNGYTF. The CDR3 DNA sequence: TGTGCCAGTAGTCGGGACAGAACGAGCTTGAATGGCTACACCTTC.

The chain uses TRBV6-6 and TRBJ2-5; 8 nucleotides align to TRBD2. Germline trimming cut 6 bases from V and 4 bases from J; bases unmatched to any gene: 7. The length of the CDR3 is 14 residues. CDR1 is MNHNY and CDR2 is SVGAGI in the germline V gene (reference sequence). CDR3 in amino acids: CASRLGAGAETQYF. The CDR3 DNA is TGTGCCAGCAGATTGGGAGCGGGAGCAGAGACCCAGTACTTC.

V gene TRBV7-2 combines with J gene TRBJ1-6; D call uncertain. Trimming pared 2 bases from V and 6 bases from J, leaving 5 bases between. Germline assignment: CDR1 SGHTA and CDR2 FQGNSA. There are 13 residues in the CDR3. CDR3 amino acids: CASSLSFNSPLHF. CDR3 in DNA: TGTGCCAGCAGCTTATCGTTTAATTCACCCCTCCACTTT.

The chain carries TRBV3-1 and TRBJ2-7, with 7 bases aligning to TRBD1. CDR1 and CDR2 (germline): LGHDT, YNNKEL (reference sequence). CDR3 length equals 13 residues. With 2 bases clipped from V and 5 bases from J, the junction kept 3 bases outside the gene matches. CDR3 nucleotides: TGTGCCAGCAGCCAACTCCAGGGGGACGAGCAGTACTTC. Translating gives CASSQLQGDEQYF.

This clonotype occurred a few times. This chain connects TRBV15 to TRBJ2-5, with 10 bases fitting TRBD2. Germline CDR1 reads LNHNV; CDR2 reads YYDKDF (reference sequence). Unmatched junction bases numbered 8, after V lost 5 bases and J lost 2 bases. This CDR3 is 16 amino acids long. In DNA form, the CDR3 reads TGTGCCACCAGCGGGGGGGCTAGCGGGAGTCAAGAGACCCAGTACTTC. Its translation is CATSGGASGSQETQYF.

A few counts support this clonotype. The rearrangement uses TRBV7-6 and TRBJ2-7; tentative D call: TRBD2 (5 bases). Germline CDR1 and CDR2: SGHVS and FNYEAQ. CDR3 length equals 12 residues. The V end lost 8 bases, the J end lost 4 bases, and 12 bases lay between the germline ends. Here the CDR3 DNA reads TGTGCCAGCGGCGGAGGTGGTTACGAGCAGTACTTC. Its translation: CASGGGGYEQYF.

The chain couples TRBV20-1 to TRBJ2-1; perhaps TRBD2 as D (7 bases). CDR1 and CDR2 from the germline V gene are DFQATT and SNEGSKA (reference sequence). Trimming took 7 bases from V and 3 from J, leaving 19 bases between them. CDR3 size: 15 residues. The CDR3 coding sequence is TGCAGTGGAGGGGGGGGCGCTGCTTTCTACAATGAGCAGTTCTTC. It encodes CSGGGGAAFYNEQFF.

The CDR3 sequence: CATSRAESATNEKLFF. The DNA for the CDR3 is TGTGCCACCAGCAGAGCAGAGTCAGCAACTAATGAAAAACTGTTTTTT. The chain recombines TRBV15 with TRBJ1-4, with unresolved D. CDR1 LNHNV and CDR2 YYDKDF come from the germline V gene (reference sequence). The CDR3 loop spans 16 amino acids. V lost 1 base to trimming and J lost 0 bases, with 9 bases between them. The complete variable domain, with remaining parts taken from reference TRBV15 and TRBJ1-4, reads DAMVIQNPRYQVTQFGKPVTLSCSQTLNHNVMYWYQQKSSQAPKLLFHYYDKDFNNEADTPDNFQSRRPNTSFCFLDIRSPGLGDTAMYLCATSRAESATNEKLFFGSGTQLSVL.

This clonotype was seen a handful of times. This chain links TRBV20-1 with TRBJ2-1; 9 bases line up with TRBD2. CDR3 size: 14 residues. Trimming at V came to 4 bases and at J to 7 bases, leaving 8 bases not matched to a gene. Germline CDR1 reads DFQATT; CDR2 reads SNEGSKA (reference sequence). CDR3 amino acids: CSATLAGRGNEQFF. CDR3 coding DNA: TGCAGTGCTACACTAGCGGGCCGGGGAAATGAGCAGTTCTTC.

This chain links TRBV20-1 with TRBJ2-5; D is ambiguous. Trimming pared 3 bases from V and 11 bases from J, leaving 22 bases between. Germline-derived CDR1 and CDR2 are DFQATT and SNEGSKA (reference sequence). CDR3 length: 14 residues. CDR3 nucleotides: TGCAGTGCTAGCAAGGCCAGCTCCTACAATGAGCAGTACTTC. Amino acids: CSASKASSYNEQYF.

The chain links TRBV27 to TRBJ2-1, with D perhaps matching TRBD2 (6 bases). The CDR3 sequence is 12 residues long. V shed 10 bases and J shed 10 bases, with 17 bases lying between them. CDR1 MNHEY and CDR2 SMNVEV come from the germline V gene (reference sequence). The CDR3 DNA follows: TGTGCCATCGCGGGACTTTCAGGCGAGCAGTTCTTC. Translated: CAIAGLSGEQFF.

The rearrangement joins TRBV15 to TRBJ2-7; 9 positions agree with TRBD1. CDR3 size: 15 residues. CDR1 and CDR2 from the germline V gene are LNHNV and YYDKDF (reference sequence). V was pared by 4 bases and J by 3 bases, with 7 bases of the junction left unmatched. CDR3 coding DNA: TGTGCCACCAGCAACAGGGGGCTAACCATCTACGAGCAGTACTTC. Amino acids: CATSNRGLTIYEQYF.

In this sample, this clonotype turned up a few times. V and J are TRBV28 and TRBJ2-7, with D maybe TRBD2 (5 bases). Trimming took 3 bases from V and 1 from J, leaving 16 bases between them. The CDR3 has 16 residues. From germline, CDR1 is MDHEN and CDR2 SYDVKM. The CDR3 DNA follows: TGTGCCAGCAGTTTTGGGCAGACTAAACAATCCTACGAGCAGTACTTC. It translates to CASSFGQTKQSYEQYF.

The chain is built from TRBV2 and TRBJ1-5; D unresolved. The V gene lost 4 bases and the J gene lost 0 bases, with 10 bases spanning the gap. The CDR3 consists of 15 residues. Germline V gene sequence: CDR1 SNHLY, CDR2 FYNNEI. The CDR3 spells CASSVAKSSNQPQHF. CDR3 DNA sequence: TGTGCCAGCAGTGTTGCGAAGTCTAGCAATCAGCCCCAGCATTTT.

This clonotype came up a few times. One junction end does not reproduce the germline sequence, and a read error may be involved. This chain connects TRBV20-1 to TRBJ1-5, with 7 bases matching TRBD1. The CDR3 extends over 17 amino acids. Per the germline V gene, CDR1 is DFQATT and CDR2 is SNEGSKA (reference sequence). The CDR3 bases are TGCAGCGCTAGCTTGACGGGCAGCACAGGGGGCAATCAGCCCCAGCATTTT. This gives the protein CSASLTGSTGGNQPQHF.

The V call is TRBV15, the J call TRBJ2-7; D is ambiguous. With the DNA end fitting TRBJ2-1 better, the J assignment may be wrong. The CDR3 runs to 16 residues. CDR1 is LNHNV and CDR2 is YYDKDF in the germline V gene (reference sequence). The CDR3 region has the DNA TGTGCCACCAGCAGAGGAAAGCGAATATCTTACAATGAGCAGTTCTTC. This codes for CATSRGKRISYNEQFF.

This clonotype appeared a single time. The chain combines TRBV20-1 with TRBJ2-1, with 7 bases identical to TRBD1. The CDR3 is made up of 14 amino acids. Germline loops: CDR1 DFQATT, CDR2 SNEGSKA (reference sequence). V gave up 5 bases and J gave up 3 bases; unmatched junction bases: 7. The CDR3: CSASGGRGYNEQFF. The CDR3 nucleotides are TGCAGTGCTTCAGGGGGACGGGGCTACAATGAGCAGTTCTTC.

The chain is built from TRBV5-1 and TRBJ2-7; TRBD2 agrees at 8 bases. Per the germline V gene, CDR1 is SGHRS and CDR2 is YFSETQ. The trim removed 0 bases at V and 2 bases at J, leaving 7 bases unmatched. There are 16 residues in the CDR3. In DNA, the CDR3 is TGCGCCAGCAGCTTGGCCGACGCGGGAGGTACCTACGAGCAGTACTTC. This sequence encodes CASSLADAGGTYEQYF.

This clonotype was seen a handful of times. The V and J genes are TRBV29-1 and TRBJ2-4; D gene unclear. Trimming cost V 4 bases and J 0 bases, with 4 bases left between them. The germline CDR1 and CDR2 sequences are SQVTM and ANQGSEA. This CDR3 is built from 12 residues. DNA for the CDR3: TGCAGCGTTGGAATAGCCAAAAACATTCAGTACTTC. Its translation: CSVGIAKNIQYF. Looking up the rest from reference TRBV29-1 and TRBJ2-4 gives the full variable domain: SAVISQKPSRDICQRGTSLTIQCQVDSQVTMMFWYRQQPGQSLTLIATANQGSEATYESGFVIDKFPISRPNLTFSTLTVSNMSPEDSSIYLCSVGIAKNIQYFGAGTRLSVL.

This clonotype was counted between two and nine times. The chain recombines TRBV6-5 with TRBJ2-7, with TRBD1 matching over 8 bases. The CDR3 has 15 residues. J gave up 4 bases and V 5 bases, and 10 bases lay outside the gene matches. Looked up from germline, CDR1 is MNHEY and CDR2 is SVGAGI. CDR3 nucleotide sequence: TGTGCCAGCAGTAGGACAGGGAACCTCTTTTACGAGCAGTACTTC. It specifies CASSRTGNLFYEQYF.

The chain couples TRBV28 to TRBJ1-1, with D uncertain. CDR1 is MDHEN, CDR2 SYDVKM, per germline. The V and J ends lost 5 bases and 5 bases respectively, with 12 bases between them. This CDR3 has 13 residues. CDR3 in DNA: TGTGCCAGCAGTATGTCCGACGAGACTGAAGCTTTCTTT. Residues: CASSMSDETEAFF.

V gene TRBV19 combines with J gene TRBJ1-1, with D perhaps matching TRBD1 (5 bases). Trimming removed 0 bases at V and 6 bases at J, with 14 bases between. Per the germline V gene, CDR1 is LNHDA and CDR2 is SQIVND (reference sequence). The CDR3 runs 15 residues. DNA of the CDR3: TGTGCCAGTAGTATAGAGCCGGACACAAACCCTGAAGCTTTCTTT. Translation gives CASSIEPDTNPEAFF.

The genes are TRBV7-2 and TRBJ1-2; D possibly corresponds to TRBD1 (5 bases). The ends were cut back, 4 bases at V and 5 bases at J, with 14 bases in the middle. This CDR3 contains 14 residues. Germline CDR1 reads SGHTA; CDR2 reads FQGNSA. This chain's CDR3 is CASSSTTDFYGYTF. CDR3 DNA sequence: TGTGCCAGCAGCTCGACGACAGACTTTTATGGCTACACCTTC.

This clonotype was observed a few times. The chain carries TRBV27 and TRBJ2-7; D may be TRBD2 (5 bases). The better agreement between TRBJ2-5 and the DNA end casts doubt on the J call. Per germline, CDR1 MNHEY and CDR2 SMNVEV (reference sequence). The CDR3 is made up of 15 amino acids. The CDR3, as DNA: TGTGCCAGCACCGCAGAGAGGGAGAGGAGGGAGACCCAGTACTTC. This translates into CASTAERERRETQYF.

This chain uses TRBV20-1 with TRBJ1-1, with D tentatively TRBD1 (6 bases). V shed 6 bases and J shed 1 base, with 18 bases lying between them. The CDR3 is made up of 15 amino acids. CDR1 and CDR2 from the germline V gene are DFQATT and SNEGSKA (reference sequence). The CDR3 sequence is CSAPGQPPRNTEAFF. The DNA of the CDR3 is TGCAGTGCCCCCGGACAGCCCCCGAGGAACACTGAAGCTTTCTTT.

The V call is TRBV12-3 or TRBV12-4, the J call TRBJ2-5; 10 bases line up with TRBD1. The CDR3 has 14 amino acids. J was trimmed by 11 bases and V by 4 bases; bases with no gene match: 10. CDR3: CASSSRDRGFGQYF. CDR3 sequence (DNA): TGTGCCAGCAGTTCGAGGGACAGGGGTTTCGGGCAGTACTTC.

V usage is TRBV7-8 and J usage is TRBJ1-2, with TRBD1 matching over 9 bases. The CDR3 length is 16 residues. Germline V gene data show CDR1 as SGHVS and CDR2 as FQNEAQ. V was clipped by 1 base and J by 2 bases; unmatched bases: 5. The CDR3: CASSLEGTGINYGYTF. As DNA, the CDR3 is TGTGCCAGCAGCTTAGAAGGGACAGGGATCAACTATGGCTACACCTTC.

The chain recombines TRBV9 with TRBJ2-5, with 8 nucleotides matching TRBD1. The CDR3 sequence is 15 residues long. Germline V gene lookup returns CDR1 SGDLS and CDR2 YYNGEE. V gave up 4 bases and J gave up 4 bases; unmatched junction bases: 9. In DNA form, the CDR3 reads TGTGCCAGCAGCACTCGGACAGGGATTGGAGAGACCCAGTACTTC. This gives the protein CASSTRTGIGETQYF.